This TCR beta chain was profiled in a study of blood T cell repertoires in COVID-19. As for the study in general: The cDNA or gDNA used as material had been derived from T cells, B-cell-depleted T cells, or PBMCs.

The authors' processing: Scientists estimated how many nucleated cells there were by amplifying reference gene primers. Method: immunoSEQ multiplex PCR; TCRdb's copy keeps in-frame clones and lacks some. D and trimming were read from the DNA, whereas the V and J calls and clone size are those reported in that table. The profile shows 150,000 to 200,000 clones, about 85% of them singletons. A few counts support this clone. The V gene's germline CDR1 is MNHEY and CDR2 SVGAGI. Trimming cost V 2 bases and J 4 bases, with 10 bases left between them. The CDR3 contains 14 residues. The sample comprised peripheral blood. The rearrangement joins TRBV6-5 to TRBJ2-3; weak D call: TRBD2 (6 bases). The sequence was obtained from an elderly woman with acute or convalescent COVID-19. The CDR3 region has the DNA TGTGCCAGCAGTTACGGGGGGTTTGCAGATACGCAGTATTTT. It encodes CASSYGGFADTQYF.